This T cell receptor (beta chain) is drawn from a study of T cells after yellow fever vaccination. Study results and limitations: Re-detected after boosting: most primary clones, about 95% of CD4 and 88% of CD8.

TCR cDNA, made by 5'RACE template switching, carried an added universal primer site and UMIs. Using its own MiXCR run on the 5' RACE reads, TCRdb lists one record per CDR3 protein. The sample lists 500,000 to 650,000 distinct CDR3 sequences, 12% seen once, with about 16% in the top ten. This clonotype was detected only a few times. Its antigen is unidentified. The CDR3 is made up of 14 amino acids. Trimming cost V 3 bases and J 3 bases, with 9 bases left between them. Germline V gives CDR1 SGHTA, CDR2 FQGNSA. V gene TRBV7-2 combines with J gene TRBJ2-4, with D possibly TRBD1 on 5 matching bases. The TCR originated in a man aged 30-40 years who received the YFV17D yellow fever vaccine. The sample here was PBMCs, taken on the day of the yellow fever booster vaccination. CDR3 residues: CASSLTEGKNIQYF. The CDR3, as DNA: TGTGCCAGCAGCTTGACAGAAGGCAAAAACATTCAGTACTTC.